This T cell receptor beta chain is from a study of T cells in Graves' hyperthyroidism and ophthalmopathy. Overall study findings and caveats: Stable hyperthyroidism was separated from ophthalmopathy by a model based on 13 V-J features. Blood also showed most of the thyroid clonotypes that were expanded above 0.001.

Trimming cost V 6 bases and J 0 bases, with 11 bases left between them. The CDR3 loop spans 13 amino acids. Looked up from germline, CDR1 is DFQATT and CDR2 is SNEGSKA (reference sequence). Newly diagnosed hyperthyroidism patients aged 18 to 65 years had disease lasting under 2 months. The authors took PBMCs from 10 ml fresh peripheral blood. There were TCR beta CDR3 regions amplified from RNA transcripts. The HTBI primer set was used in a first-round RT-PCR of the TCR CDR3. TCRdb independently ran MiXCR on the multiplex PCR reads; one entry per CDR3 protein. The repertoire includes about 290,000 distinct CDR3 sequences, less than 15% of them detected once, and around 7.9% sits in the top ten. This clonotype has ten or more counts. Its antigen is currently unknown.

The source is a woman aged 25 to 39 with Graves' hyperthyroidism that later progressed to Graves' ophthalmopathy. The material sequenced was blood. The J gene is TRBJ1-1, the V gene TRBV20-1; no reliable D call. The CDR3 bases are TGCAGTGCCCTAGGTCCATTGAACACTGAAGCTTTCTTT. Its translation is CSALGPLNTEAFF.